This record looks at one TCR beta chain sequence and its context. Antigen: not known. Germline assignment: CDR1 SNHLY and CDR2 FYNNEI. The CDR3 runs to 15 residues. V was trimmed by 4 bases and J by 4 bases, leaving 13 bases between them. Data came from immunoSEQ multiplex PCR; TCRdb stores just in-frame clones and leaves some out. The sample lists roughly 330,000 clones; 75% to 90% were seen once. This sample stems from a study of cytomegalovirus exposure and HLA in healthy donors. Study-level information: A subsequent analysis stated that the 95 to 150 validation repertoires were run on the same platform as the approximately 610 first-cohort repertoires.

Overall study findings and caveats: One later analysis, an examination of the 100 to 150 validation repertoires, found that first-cohort TCR clusters tended to co-occur in them. Most TCR sequences were uncommon, yet certain public TCRs appeared in many donors. In vitro confirmation showed three CMV-associated chains to be CMV antigen specific.

The sequenced material came from PBMCs. The chain links TRBV2 to TRBJ1-4; D is perhaps TRBD1 (5 bases). This receptor was identified in a young woman in good health and CMV-seropositive. The CDR3 coding sequence is TGTGCCAGCAGTGTTTCAGCGAGGGGTAATGAAAAACTGTTTTTT. It yields the protein CASSVSARGNEKLFF.